This T cell receptor beta chain was recovered during a study of T cell repertoires in cytomegalovirus infection. Notes on the study in general: The cumulative frequency of public TCR beta families identified carriers of CMV plus the relevant HLA. The response measured ex vivo was dominated by TCR beta clonotypes (HLA-C-restricted and CMV-specific).

The V gene's germline CDR1 is SGHTA and CDR2 FQGNSA. The CDR3 length is 15 residues. TCRdb recomputed calls from the reads with MiXCR, one row per CDR3 protein. The sample has about 740,000 distinct CDR3 sequences, roughly 35% seen once. With regard to this clonotype: Its antigen is not known. A read error is possible here, since a much larger clone lies one base away. The conserved phenylalanine or tryptophan is not found at the CDR3 terminus, so this likely reflects a read error.

The source of this sequence is a human donor in good health (CMV status not recorded). Some clones in this sample may be carry-over from other donors' samples. The sequencing sample was made of PBMCs. This chain links TRBV7-2 with TRBJ2-2; the D gene is possibly TRBD1 (6 bases). In DNA form, the CDR3 reads TGTGCCAGCAGCTCCCGGACAGTGAACACCGTGGAGCTGTTTCTT. It encodes CASSSRTVNTVELFL.